One sample yielded the 10 T cell receptor beta chains listed below, sequenced in a study of blood T cell repertoires in COVID-19. Only in-frame clones appear in the TCRdb table, and some are missing; sequencing was by immunoSEQ multiplex PCR. The sample carries about 170,000 clones, 82% recorded once. The source material was peripheral blood. These receptors all stem from a woman between 35 and 50 years old with COVID-19, enrolled during active disease.

This sequence joins TRBV10-3 and TRBJ2-1, with 10 bases aligning to TRBD2. V shed 6 bases, J shed 4 bases, and the junction held 3 bases outside the gene matches. This CDR3 is 14 amino acids long. In germline, CDR1 is ENHRY, CDR2 SYGVKD. The CDR3 bases are TGTGCCATCAGCCCGACTAGCGGGTACAATGAGCAGTTCTTC. It is translated as CAISPTSGYNEQFF.

The chain carries TRBV11-2 and TRBJ2-5; the match to TRBD2 covers 7 bases. The CDR3 is 15 amino acids. Germline V lookup: CDR1 SGHAT, CDR2 FQNNGV. Trimming cost V 5 bases and J 3 bases; bases outside gene matches: 9. Here the CDR3 DNA reads TGTGCCAGCAGCCCACTAGCGAAGAAAGAAGAGACCCAGTACTTC. Translating gives CASSPLAKKEETQYF.

The CDR3 loop reads CASSSGLATNTGELFF. The DNA for the CDR3 is TGTGCCAGCAGCTCCGGACTAGCGACGAACACCGGGGAGCTGTTTTTT. This rearrangement joins TRBV5-4 to TRBJ2-2; TRBD2 matches 9 bases. V lost 3 bases to trimming and J lost 0 bases; unmatched junction nucleotides: 3. In germline, CDR1 is SGHNT, CDR2 YYREEE (reference sequence). The CDR3 sequence is 16 residues long.

This clone was counted only a few times. The CDR3 sequence: CASAQIITEAFF. CDR3 DNA: TGTGCCAGCGCCCAGATTATCACTGAAGCTTTCTTT. The chain couples TRBV6-5 to TRBJ1-1; D is ambiguous. Germline values: CDR1 MNHEY, CDR2 SVGAGI. V lost 8 bases, J lost 4 bases, and 11 bases lay in between. The CDR3 extends over 12 amino acids.

The chain uses TRBV12-5 and TRBJ2-1; tentative D call: TRBD1 (6 bases). The CDR3 is 14 amino acids. CDR1 is LGHNT, CDR2 FRNRAP, per germline. The V end was cut by 6 bases, the J end by 6 bases, with 15 bases between. The CDR3 protein is CASGPNLGGNEQFF. As DNA, the CDR3 is TGTGCTAGTGGGCCAAACTTAGGGGGCAATGAGCAGTTCTTC. Filled out from reference TRBV12-5 and TRBJ2-1, the complete variable domain reads DARVTQTPRHKVTEMGQEVTMRCQPILGHNTVFWYRQTMMQGLELLAYFRNRAPLDDSGMPKDRFSAEMPDATLATLKIQPSEPRDSAVYFCASGPNLGGNEQFFGPGTRLTVL.

By proportion, this clone is medium-sized. The chain couples TRBV6-4 to TRBJ2-1, with 8 bases lining up with TRBD2. V was clipped by 2 bases and J by 6 bases; unmatched bases: 0. The CDR3 has 13 residues. Germline values: CDR1 MRHNA, CDR2 SNTAGT. The CDR3 loop reads CASSDGTSNEQFF. In nucleotides, the CDR3 is TGTGCCAGCAGTGACGGGACTAGCAATGAGCAGTTCTTC.

The genes are TRBV28 and TRBJ2-7; perhaps TRBD1 as D (6 bases). Trimming took off 6 bases at V and 2 bases at J, with 14 bases between the two ends. The CDR3 is 14 residues long. CDR1 MDHEN and CDR2 SYDVKM come from the germline V gene. CDR3: CASSPTGFPYEQYV. The CDR3 DNA sequence: TGTGCCAGCAGCCCTACAGGGTTTCCCTACGAGCAGTACGTC.

Only a few counts were recorded for this clone. The rearrangement links TRBV6-4 to TRBJ2-1; D is uncertain. The CDR3 has 15 amino acids. The germline gives CDR1 MRHNA, CDR2 SNTAGT. V was pared by 3 bases and J by 5 bases, with 14 bases between. CDR3 residues: CASSEFGGDHNEQFF. For the CDR3, the DNA is TGTGCCAGCAGTGAGTTTGGCGGCGATCACAATGAGCAGTTCTTC.

The chain uses TRBV2 and TRBJ1-4, with D maybe TRBD1 (5 bases). Trimming left V 6 bases short and J 8 bases short, with 13 bases between. CDR1 and CDR2 (germline): SNHLY, FYNNEI. The CDR3 covers 13 residues. The chain's CDR3 is CASSVGTYEKLFF. The CDR3 DNA follows: TGTGCCAGCAGCGTCGGGACTTACGAAAAACTGTTTTTT. Supplemented by reference TRBV2 and TRBJ1-4, the full variable domain reads EPEVTQTPSHQVTQMGQEVILRCVPISNHLYFYWYRQILGQKVEFLVSFYNNEISEKSEIFDDQFSVERPDGSNFTLKIRSTKLEDSAMYFCASSVGTYEKLFFGSGTQLSVL.

The CDR3 nucleotides read TGTGCCAGCAGCAGAGGACAGTCAAGGCCAGATACGCAGTATTTT. Translated: CASSRGQSRPDTQYF. The gene calls are TRBV7-9 and TRBJ2-3, with D perhaps TRBD1 (6 bases). This CDR3 is built from 15 residues. CDR1 SEHNR and CDR2 FQNEAQ come from the germline V gene (reference sequence). Trimming removed 5 bases from V and 4 bases from J, with 16 bases in between.